The 28 T cell receptor beta chains given below trace back to one sample, sequenced in a study of early T cells in non-severe SARS-CoV-2 infection. TCRdb fed the 5' RACE reads into MiXCR, producing one record per CDR3 protein. The table records about 56,000 distinct CDR3 sequences, roughly 10% of them present only once. Sequencing was performed on whole blood. Receptors originate from an adult who was a healthcare worker with PCR-confirmed SARS-CoV-2 infection or an uninfected control (not recorded which).

V is TRBV5-1 and J is TRBJ2-5; perhaps TRBD1 as D (5 bases). V lost 0 bases, J lost 5 bases, and 14 bases lay in between. This CDR3 spans 15 amino acids. Germline-derived CDR1 and CDR2 are SGHRS and YFSETQ. CDR3 DNA: TGCGCCAGCAGCTTGGCCGTGGCAGGGCGGGAGACCCAGTACTTC. This sequence encodes CASSLAVAGRETQYF.

The chain combines TRBV3-1 with TRBJ2-7, with 10 bases that match TRBD1. CDR1 is LGHDT, CDR2 YNNKEL, per germline (reference sequence). The CDR3 totals 18 residues. V was clipped by 0 bases and J by 6 bases; unmatched bases: 14. The CDR3 DNA follows: TGTGCCAGCAGCCAAGATACACCCCTCCGGGACAGGGGACGCGAGCAGTACTTC. Residues: CASSQDTPLRDRGREQYF.

About this clonotype itself: A read error may be the cause here, since a much bigger clone is one base away. V and J are TRBV7-2 and TRBJ2-7; 12 nucleotides line up with TRBD2. The CDR3 has 15 residues. Germline-derived CDR1 and CDR2 are SGHTA and FQGNSA. V gave up 5 bases and J gave up 7 bases; unmatched junction bases: 9. The CDR3: CASSLRLAGAEEQYF. In DNA, the CDR3 is TGTGCCAGCAGCCTTAGACTAGCGGGAGCCGAGGAGCAGTACTTC.

This clonotype was seen repeatedly, ten times or more. The chain combines TRBV24-1 with TRBJ1-5; weak D call: TRBD1 (6 bases). The CDR3 is made up of 18 amino acids. The V end was cut by 4 bases, the J end by 0 bases, with 18 bases between. From germline, CDR1 is KGHDR and CDR2 SFDVKD. The CDR3 nucleotides read TGTGCCACCAGTGACCCCAGAGGGGGGGCGAATAGCAATCAGCCCCAGCATTTT. Amino acid sequence: CATSDPRGGANSNQPQHF.

This clonotype came up many times. The V gene is TRBV19, the J gene TRBJ2-1; 8 bases line up with TRBD2. Trimming cost V 0 bases and J 6 bases; bases outside gene matches: 13. Germline loops: CDR1 LNHDA, CDR2 SQIVND (reference sequence). The CDR3 length is 18 residues. CDR3 nucleotide sequence: TGTGCCAGTAGTATAGATCTTTGGGCGAGACGGGAGGGCAATGAGCAGTTCTTC. Translated: CASSIDLWARREGNEQFF.

The rearrangement joins TRBV5-1 to TRBJ2-2; 8 positions match TRBD2. Germline-derived CDR1 and CDR2 are SGHRS and YFSETQ. With 4 bases clipped from V and 4 bases from J, the junction kept 9 bases outside the gene matches. This CDR3 spans 16 amino acids. The chain's CDR3 is CASSPRGLAATGELFF. CDR3 bases: TGCGCCAGCAGCCCTCGAGGACTAGCCGCCACCGGGGAGCTGTTTTTT.

Many counts were recorded for this clonotype. V gene TRBV30 combines with J gene TRBJ2-1; no firm D call. CDR1 GTSNPN and CDR2 SVGIG come from the germline V gene (reference sequence). This CDR3 spans 14 amino acids. Deletions cut 0 bases from V and 11 bases from J, with 17 bases between. CDR3 sequence reads: CAWSVLGLAPKQFF. The CDR3 coding sequence is TGTGCCTGGAGTGTACTTGGCCTCGCACCGAAGCAGTTCTTC.

This clonotype was seen repeatedly, ten times or more. The V and J genes are TRBV16 and TRBJ2-1; 12 positions agree with TRBD2. Germline V gene data show CDR1 as KGHSY and CDR2 as FQNENV. This CDR3 has 15 amino acids. J was trimmed by 8 bases and V by 4 bases; bases with no gene match: 6. Here the CDR3 reads CASSPSSGRADEQFF. The CDR3 DNA follows: TGTGCCAGCAGCCCGTCTAGCGGGAGGGCCGATGAGCAGTTCTTC. The whole variable domain, filled in from reference TRBV16 and TRBJ2-1, reads GEEVAQTPKHLVRGEGQKAKLYCAPIKGHSYVFWYQQVLKNEFKFLISFQNENVFDETGMPKERFSAKCLPNSPCSLEIQATKLEDSAVYFCASSPSSGRADEQFFGPGTRLTVL.

This clonotype was seen ten or more times. This sequence joins TRBV18 and TRBJ1-4; D is possibly TRBD1 (5 bases). The germline CDR1 and CDR2 sequences are KGHSH and LQKENI. The CDR3 is 16 amino acids. V gave up 6 bases and J gave up 8 bases, with 22 bases separating them. CDR3: CASSFRKGLGEEKLFF. The CDR3 nucleotides are TGTGCCAGCTCTTTCCGCAAGGGCCTGGGGGAGGAAAAACTGTTTTTT.

The chain recombines TRBV7-2 with TRBJ2-1, with D possibly matching TRBD2 (6 bases). The CDR3 contains 14 residues. Germline CDR1 SGHTA, CDR2 FQGNSA. V was shortened by 1 base and J by 6 bases, with 10 bases between the two germline ends. CDR3 DNA: TGTGCCAGCAGCTTAGGGCCGGGAGTCAATGAGCAGTTCTTC. Translated, it gives CASSLGPGVNEQFF.

CDR3 residues: CASSLAGLAGGRNEQFF. The CDR3 coding sequence is TGCGCCAGCAGCTTGGCAGGACTAGCGGGAGGAAGAAATGAGCAGTTCTTC. This sequence joins TRBV5-1 and TRBJ2-1; 14 bases align to TRBD2. CDR1 and CDR2 from the germline V gene are SGHRS and YFSETQ. The ends lost 0 bases at V and 7 bases at J; junction bases unmatched: 6. The CDR3 has 17 residues.

Many counts were recorded for this clonotype. V usage is TRBV29-1 and J usage is TRBJ2-7; the D is unclear. The ends were cut back, 7 bases at V and 8 bases at J, with 21 bases in the middle. From germline, CDR1 is SQVTM and CDR2 ANQGSEA. The CDR3 extends over 13 amino acids. For the CDR3, the DNA is TGCAGCGCCACCGCCCTGGGCGGTTTGAAGCAGTACTTC. The encoded protein is CSATALGGLKQYF.

This clonotype was recorded a few times. The chain recombines TRBV29-1 with TRBJ2-5; D is possibly TRBD1 (6 bases). V was trimmed by 7 bases and J by 0 bases, leaving 24 bases between them. Per germline, CDR1 SQVTM and CDR2 ANQGSEA. The CDR3 has 17 residues. CDR3 loop: CSGYFLTSQGYQETQYF. CDR3 bases: TGCAGCGGCTACTTCTTGACTTCACAGGGCTACCAAGAGACCCAGTACTTC.

This sequence joins TRBV11-1 and TRBJ1-1, with D hard to call. Per germline, CDR1 SGHAT and CDR2 FQDESV (reference sequence). The CDR3 spans 14 residues. Between the trimmed V and J ends, which lost 5 bases and 2 bases, there was a span of 12 bases. CDR3 residues: CASSPPVGNTEAFF. The CDR3 coding sequence is TGTGCCAGCAGCCCCCCTGTGGGAAACACTGAAGCTTTCTTT.

This clonotype was counted only a few times. The chain uses TRBV29-1 and TRBJ1-2, with 7 bases aligning to TRBD1. With 7 bases clipped from V and 2 bases from J, the junction kept 7 bases outside the gene matches. The germline CDR1 and CDR2 sequences are SQVTM and ANQGSEA. This CDR3 has 13 residues. The CDR3 region has the DNA TGCAGCGGTGCAGGGGGTCAGAACTATGGCTACACCTTC. The encoded protein is CSGAGGQNYGYTF.

The rearrangement joins TRBV18 to TRBJ2-7, with D possibly being TRBD1 or TRBD2 (5 bases each). The CDR3 has 16 residues. Trimming shortened V by 3 bases and J by 0 bases, and 15 bases separated the two germline ends. Germline assignment: CDR1 KGHSH and CDR2 LQKENI. The CDR3 DNA is TGTGCCAGCTCACCTGCTATGGGGGTAAACTCCTACGAGCAGTACTTC. Translated, it gives CASSPAMGVNSYEQYF.

This clonotype was picked up many times. The chain joins TRBV24-1 to TRBJ2-1; 8 bases line up with TRBD2. Trimming took 3 bases from V and 8 from J; bases not matched to a gene: 5. Germline loops: CDR1 KGHDR, CDR2 SFDVKD. The CDR3 is made up of 14 amino acids. The CDR3 DNA reads TGTGCCACCAGTGATCCCCGGCGGGGGGATGAGCAGTTCTTC. It specifies CATSDPRRGDEQFF.

The CDR3, as DNA: TGTGCTAGTGGACCCCTAGCGGACAATGAGCAGTTCTTC. This encodes CASGPLADNEQFF. The chain carries TRBV12-5 and TRBJ2-1, with 7 bases fitting TRBD2. This CDR3 is built from 13 residues. Germline CDR1 is LGHNT and CDR2 is FRNRAP. Trimming removed 6 bases from V and 5 bases from J; junction bases left unmatched: 4.

This clonotype was observed at least ten times. The chain recombines TRBV5-1 with TRBJ2-1; 7 positions match TRBD2. Germline trimming cut 0 bases from V and 7 bases from J; bases unmatched to any gene: 4. The CDR3 has 14 residues. Germline CDR1 SGHRS, CDR2 YFSETQ. CDR3 amino acids: CASSLDQGGNEQFF. In DNA form, the CDR3 reads TGCGCCAGCAGCTTGGATCAGGGAGGGAATGAGCAGTTCTTC.

The chain employs TRBV11-1 and TRBJ2-5, with D perhaps matching TRBD2 (6 bases). CDR3 size: 14 residues. Looked up from germline, CDR1 is SGHAT and CDR2 is FQDESV (reference sequence). V gave up 4 bases and J gave up 2 bases, with 11 bases separating them. The CDR3 is CASSYGTGQETQYF. In DNA form, the CDR3 reads TGTGCCAGCAGCTACGGGACTGGACAAGAGACCCAGTACTTC.

The chain carries TRBV4-1 and TRBJ1-3; possible D gene TRBD1, 6 bases. This CDR3 contains 16 residues. Germline V CDR1 and CDR2: MGHRA, YSYEKL. Trimming took off 4 bases at V and 0 bases at J, with 13 bases between the two ends. CDR3 sequence reads: CASSLAGDYSGNTIYF. CDR3 DNA sequence: TGCGCCAGCAGCCTCGCAGGGGACTACTCTGGAAACACCATATATTTT.

V usage is TRBV7-2 and J usage is TRBJ2-2, with D possibly TRBD2 on 6 matching bases. This CDR3 comprises 17 residues. CDR1 is SGHTA, CDR2 FQGNSA, per germline. With 5 bases removed from V and 5 bases from J, the gap between germline ends came to 21 bases. CDR3 region: CASSPPAVGRGTGELFF. The DNA for the CDR3 is TGTGCCAGCAGCCCCCCCGCCGTCGGGAGAGGGACCGGGGAGCTGTTTTTT.

The chain couples TRBV29-1 to TRBJ2-2; TRBD2 aligns across 8 bases. Trimming cost V 4 bases and J 7 bases; bases outside gene matches: 11. The germline V gene encodes CDR1 SQVTM and CDR2 ANQGSEA. The CDR3 length is 15 residues. The CDR3 protein is CSVAVASGYLGELFF. The CDR3 DNA is TGCAGCGTTGCGGTGGCTAGCGGGTATCTCGGGGAGCTGTTTTTT.

The chain uses TRBV6-5 and TRBJ1-2; maybe TRBD1 (6 bases). The CDR3 loop spans 13 amino acids. Germline V lookup: CDR1 MNHEY, CDR2 SVGAGI. Between the trimmed V and J ends, which lost 4 bases and 5 bases, there was a span of 11 bases. CDR3 amino acids: CASSSAGAYGYTF. The CDR3, as DNA: TGTGCCAGCAGTTCCGCGGGGGCTTATGGCTACACCTTC.

The chain employs TRBV2 and TRBJ2-7, with D tentatively TRBD2 (5 bases). This CDR3 is 14 amino acids long. From germline, CDR1 is SNHLY and CDR2 FYNNEI. V lost 0 bases and J lost 4, with 10 bases in between. Here the CDR3 reads CASSEAGGLYEQYF. CDR3 nucleotide sequence: TGTGCCAGCAGTGAAGCGGGCGGACTTTACGAGCAGTACTTC.

The rearrangement links TRBV6-2 or TRBV6-3 to TRBJ2-7; 10 nucleotides line up with TRBD2. V lost 5 bases, J lost 1 base, and 2 bases stayed unmatched. There are 14 residues in the CDR3. Germline lookup yields CDR1 MNHEY and CDR2 SVGEGT. CDR3 amino acids: CASSPSGRSYEQYF. The CDR3 bases are TGTGCCAGCAGTCCTAGCGGGAGATCCTACGAGCAGTACTTC.

This clonotype was seen only a few times. The chain is built from TRBV7-2 and TRBJ2-1; D is ambiguous. Germline V gene lookup returns CDR1 SGHTA and CDR2 FQGNSA. The CDR3 has 13 amino acids. The V end was cut by 5 bases, the J end by 9 bases, with 14 bases between. The CDR3 is CASSREDPREQFF. The CDR3, as DNA: TGTGCCAGCAGCCGCGAGGACCCCCGTGAGCAGTTCTTC.

This clonotype has at least ten counts. V and J are TRBV6-1 and TRBJ2-2, with D unclear. The CDR3 loop spans 14 amino acids. V was shortened by 11 bases and J by 1 base, with 14 bases between the two germline ends. The germline V gene encodes CDR1 MNHNS and CDR2 SASEGT. CDR3 nucleotide sequence: TGTGCCTCTAAAAGGGCAGGGAACACCGGGGAGCTGTTTTTT. As protein: CASKRAGNTGELFF.